A single T cell receptor (beta chain) is shown here with its context. Original data processing: It was from reference gene primer amplification that nucleated cell counts were estimated. Sequenced by immunoSEQ multiplex PCR; TCRdb stores in-frame clones only, minus some. V and J calls plus clone size are reproduced from that table; the DNA served to infer D and trimming. Among 140,000 to 150,000 clones listed, around nine tenths were seen once. The length of the CDR3 is 15 residues. With 6 bases removed from V and 0 bases from J, the gap between germline ends came to 14 bases. Germline V lookup: CDR1 MNHEY, CDR2 SVGAGI. This specimen comes from a study of blood T cell repertoires in COVID-19. Overall study context: Sample material is recorded as cDNA or gDNA derived from T cells, B-cell-depleted T cells, or PBMCs.

The TCR comes from a woman between 50 and 59 years old with acute or convalescent COVID-19. The chain recombines TRBV6-5 with TRBJ1-1; TRBD1 is a possible D gene (6 bases). The sequenced sample was peripheral blood. DNA for the CDR3: TGTGCCAGCAGCCCACGGACAGTTATGAACACTGAAGCTTTCTTT. Translated, it gives CASSPRTVMNTEAFF.